This paragraph reports one T cell receptor (beta chain). Its antigen remains unidentified. This sample was included in a study of T cells in Graves' hyperthyroidism and ophthalmopathy. Study details: Sampling of peripheral blood happened at initial diagnosis, prior to any treatment. Findings and caveats of the study: Blood shared most expanded thyroid clonotypes above 0.001.

Not enrolled were patients with uncontrolled infection, other autoimmune disease, pregnancy or lactation. The diagnoses drew upon clinical symptoms, serum thyroxine and TRAb, thyroid ultrasound and orbital computed tomography. This CDR3 has 14 amino acids. V gave up 5 bases and J gave up 9 bases, with 17 bases separating them. The germline V gene has CDR1 SEHNR and CDR2 FQNEAQ (reference sequence). What was amplified from RNA transcripts were TCR beta CDR3 regions. Primed by the HTBI set, a first-round RT-PCR was run on the TCR CDR3. TCRdb processed the multiplex PCR reads anew with MiXCR; each CDR3 protein has one entry. The sample includes approximately 330,000 distinct CDR3 sequences, over 20% seen only once; the top ten take 50%.

Sample: blood. The chain links TRBV7-9 to TRBJ1-5; TRBD1 is a possible D gene (5 bases). The sequence came from a woman between 45 and 60 years old with Graves' hyperthyroidism. The DNA of the CDR3 is TGTGCCAGCAGCAGCGACGCCGGGACGGGGCCCCAGCATTTT. Translating gives CASSSDAGTGPQHF.